The 8 T cell receptor beta chains listed next were all sequenced from one sample in a study of T cells in Graves' hyperthyroidism and ophthalmopathy (dated by TCRdb to the late 2010s). Library method: multiplex PCR. TCRdb lists the instrument as Illumina HiSeq 2000. The TCR beta CDR3 regions were amplified from RNA transcripts. A first-round RT-PCR of the TCR CDR3 used the HTBI primer set with the Qiagen OneStep RT-PCR kit. TCRdb reran the public reads through fastp at Q25 and MiXCR, keeping productive beta chains. Under each unique CDR3 protein, matching rows form one entry showing the most common genes and DNA. The sample data list over 700,000 distinct CDR3 sequences, and roughly a third of these were observed just once. The ten largest clones take up around 32% of the sample. Sequenced material: blood. The receptors derive from a woman aged 40-49 years with Graves' hyperthyroidism.

This chain joins TRBV7-8 and TRBJ2-7; the D gene is possibly TRBD1 (5 bases). The germline V gene has CDR1 SGHVS and CDR2 FQNEAQ. The CDR3 totals 12 residues. The CDR3 region is CVTSSGALEQYF. CDR3 sequence (DNA): TGTGTCACCAGCAGTGGGGCGCTCGAGCAGTACTTC.

V and J are TRBV7-6 and TRBJ1-6; D is unclear. Germline loops: CDR1 SGHVS, CDR2 FNYEAQ. This CDR3 is built from 17 residues. Trimming removed 1 base at V and 0 bases at J, with 10 bases between. The CDR3 bases are TGTGCCAGCAGCTTAGAAGTAAGGAGCTCCTATAATTCACCCCTCCACTTT. This encodes CASSLEVRSSYNSPLHF.

This clonotype has just a few counts. The J gene is TRBJ2-5, the V gene TRBV5-6; 8 bases line up with TRBD1. CDR1 SGHDT and CDR2 YYEEEE come from the germline V gene. The ends lost 4 bases at V and 5 bases at J; junction bases unmatched: 16. CDR3 length equals 17 residues. This chain's CDR3 is CASSPGQGRAYWETQYF. CDR3 in DNA: TGTGCCAGCAGCCCCGGACAGGGTCGGGCGTACTGGGAGACCCAGTACTTC.

This clonotype has a count of ten or more. The chain joins TRBV10-1 to TRBJ2-2; D perhaps matches TRBD1 (6 bases). CDR1 is WNHNN and CDR2 is SYGVQD in the germline V gene (reference sequence). This CDR3 is built from 16 residues. The V and J ends lost 5 bases and 5 bases respectively, with 18 bases between them. DNA for the CDR3: TGCGCCAGCAGTCGGAGCTGGGGGCGCGGAACCGGGGAGCTGTTTTTT. It encodes CASSRSWGRGTGELFF.

This chain links TRBV29-1 with TRBJ2-3; TRBD1 matches 9 bases. Germline-derived CDR1 and CDR2 are SQVTM and ANQGSEA. The CDR3 is made up of 15 amino acids. Losses at the gene ends were 4 bases for V and 3 bases for J; bases not matched to a gene: 8. The chain's CDR3 is CSVVVGQGSTDTQYF. The CDR3 DNA reads TGCAGCGTTGTGGTGGGACAGGGATCAACAGATACGCAGTATTTT.

This clonotype was seen ten or more times. The rearrangement uses TRBV28 and TRBJ1-1, with a possible D match to TRBD1 (5 bases). Trimming stripped 1 base from V and 3 bases from J, with 12 bases between. The length of the CDR3 is 15 residues. Looked up from germline, CDR1 is MDHEN and CDR2 is SYDVKM. CDR3 sequence reads: CASSLLDTFHTEAFF. CDR3 sequence (DNA): TGTGCCAGCAGTTTATTGGACACTTTTCACACTGAAGCTTTCTTT.

This clonotype occurred many times. The genes are TRBV29-1 and TRBJ1-1; TRBD1 matches at 7 bases. Germline loops: CDR1 SQVTM, CDR2 ANQGSEA. The J segment lost 1 base and the V segment lost 6 bases, leaving 11 bases of the junction unmatched. The CDR3 consists of 15 residues. The CDR3 here is CSVAPYRGPNTEAFF. The CDR3 DNA reads TGCAGCGTGGCACCATACAGGGGACCGAACACTGAAGCTTTCTTT. Using reference TRBV29-1 and TRBJ1-1 for the parts outside the CDR3, the full variable domain is SAVISQKPSRDICQRGTSLTIQCQVDSQVTMMFWYRQQPGQSLTLIATANQGSEATYESGFVIDKFPISRPNLTFSTLTVSNMSPEDSSIYLCSVAPYRGPNTEAFFGQGTRLTVV.

This clonotype came up a few times. This rearrangement joins TRBV20-1 to TRBJ1-1; no clear D. CDR1 and CDR2 (germline): DFQATT, SNEGSKA (reference sequence). Trimming pared 6 bases from V and 0 bases from J, leaving 17 bases between. The CDR3 is 15 amino acids. The CDR3 DNA reads as TGCAGTGCGCCAGGAACCGTTAACATGAACACTGAAGCTTTCTTT. Its protein product is CSAPGTVNMNTEAFF.